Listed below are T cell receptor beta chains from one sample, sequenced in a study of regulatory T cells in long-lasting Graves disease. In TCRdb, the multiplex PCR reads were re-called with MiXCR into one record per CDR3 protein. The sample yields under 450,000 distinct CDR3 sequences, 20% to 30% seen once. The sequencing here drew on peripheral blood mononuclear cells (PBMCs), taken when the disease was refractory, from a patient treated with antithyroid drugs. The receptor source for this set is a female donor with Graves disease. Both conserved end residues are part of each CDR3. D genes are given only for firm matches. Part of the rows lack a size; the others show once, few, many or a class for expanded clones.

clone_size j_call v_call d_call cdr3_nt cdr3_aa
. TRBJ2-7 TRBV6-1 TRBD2 TGTGCCAGCAGAGTAGCGGGGCTCAAGGAGCAGTACTTC CASRVAGLKEQYF
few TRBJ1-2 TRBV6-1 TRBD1 TGTGCCAGCACCGCCGGGACAGCTTCTAACTATGGCTACACCTTC CASTAGTASNYGYTF
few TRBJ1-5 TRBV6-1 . TGTGCCAGCAATCCGACAGTGAGTTTTAGCAATCAGCCCCAGCATTTT CASNPTVSFSNQPQHF
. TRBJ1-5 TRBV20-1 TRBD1 TGCAGTGCTGGAGGGACCCTCACAGGACAGGGAGGCAATCAGCCCCAGCATTTT CSAGGTLTGQGGNQPQHF
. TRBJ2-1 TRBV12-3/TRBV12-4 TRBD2 TGTGCCAGCAGGGCTAGCGGGGCGGGGAATGAGCAGTTCTTC CASRASGAGNEQFF
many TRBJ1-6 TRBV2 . TGTGCCAGCAGTGACCATAATTCACCCCTCCACTTT CASSDHNSPLHF
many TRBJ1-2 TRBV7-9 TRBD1 TGTGCCAGCAGCCCGGGACAGGGGAACTATGGCTACACCTTC CASSPGQGNYGYTF
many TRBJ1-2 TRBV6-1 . TGTGCCAGCAGTGAAGCTCGGGGATATGGCTACACCTTC CASSEARGYGYTF
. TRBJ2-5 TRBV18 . TGTGCCAGCTCACCACCGGGGGTAGGGACGGAGTACTTC CASSPPGVGTEYF
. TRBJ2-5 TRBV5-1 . TGCGCCAGCAGCTTGGGAAACGGGGAGACCCAGTACTTC CASSLGNGETQYF
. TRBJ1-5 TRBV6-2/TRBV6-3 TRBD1 TGTGCCAGCAGCCCCCGGGGACAGGGAAGCAATCAGCCCCAGCATTTT CASSPRGQGSNQPQHF
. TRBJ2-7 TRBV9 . TGTGCCAGCAGCCGCGACCTATCCGAGCAGTACTTC CASSRDLSEQYF
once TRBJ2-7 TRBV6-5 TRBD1 TGTGCCAGCAGTTATTCGACAGGGGGATACGAGCAGTACTTC CASSYSTGGYEQYF
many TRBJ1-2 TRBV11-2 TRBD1 TGTGCCAGCAGCTTGCCGGGACAGGGGGATGCCTACACCTTC CASSLPGQGDAYTF
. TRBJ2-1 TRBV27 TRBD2 TGTGCCAGCAGTCGGACGGGACTAGCGGGTCACAATGGCCAGTTCTTC CASSRTGLAGHNGQFF
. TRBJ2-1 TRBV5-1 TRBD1 TGCGCCAGCAGCTTGTTGGCAGGGGGCAACAATGAGCAGTTCTTC CASSLLAGGNNEQFF
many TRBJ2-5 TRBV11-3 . TGTGCCAGCAGCGGACAGCCCCAAGAGACCCAGTACTTC CASSGQPQETQYF
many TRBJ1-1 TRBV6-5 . TGTGCCAGCAGTTACTCTTATGTAGACACTGAAGCTTTCTTT CASSYSYVDTEAFF
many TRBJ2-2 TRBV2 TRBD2 TGTGCCAGCAGTCCCGGGACTAGCGAAGGCGGGGAGCTGTTTTTT CASSPGTSEGGELFF
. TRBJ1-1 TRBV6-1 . TGTGCCAGCAGCCCAGGGAGGGGCACTGAAGCTTTCTTT CASSPGRGTEAFF
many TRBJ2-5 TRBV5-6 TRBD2 TGTGCCAGCATGCACCAGACTAGCGGGAGGGTCGTCGAGACCCAGTACTTC CASMHQTSGRVVETQYF
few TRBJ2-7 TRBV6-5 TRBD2 TGTGCCAGCAGTTACACTTTTAGCGGGAGGAATACCTACGAGCAGTACTTC CASSYTFSGRNTYEQYF
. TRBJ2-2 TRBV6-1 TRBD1 TGTGCCAGCGGGGACAGGGCGGTCACCGGGGAGCTGTTTTTT CASGDRAVTGELFF
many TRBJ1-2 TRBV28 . TGTGCCAGCAGGCCCCAGAACAGTAACTATGGCTACACCTTC CASRPQNSNYGYTF